This T cell receptor beta chain came from a study of response to subunit inactivated influenza vaccine. One entry per CDR3 protein, called by TCRdb with MiXCR from the RT-PCR reads. The sample carries hundreds of thousands of distinct CDR3 sequences, around 13% recorded once. Germline V gene lookup returns CDR1 SGHTA and CDR2 FQGNSA. The CDR3 extends over 15 amino acids. Trimming removed 2 bases from V and 6 bases from J, with 16 bases in between. Study outcomes and limitations: It was the authors' suggestion that each seasonal influenza vaccination recruits few new T cells.

In its sample, this clonotype was seen a few times. Its target is unknown. V is TRBV7-2 and J is TRBJ1-1; D possibly corresponds to TRBD1 (5 bases). The sample was PBMCs from blood, taken 14 to 15 days before vaccination. The source of this sequence is a man between 50 and 59 years old who received an inactivated influenza vaccine. Here the CDR3 DNA reads TGTGCCAGCAGCTTATACCCGGGGGAGAGGTCTGAAGCTTTCTTT. Its translation is CASSLYPGERSEAFF.